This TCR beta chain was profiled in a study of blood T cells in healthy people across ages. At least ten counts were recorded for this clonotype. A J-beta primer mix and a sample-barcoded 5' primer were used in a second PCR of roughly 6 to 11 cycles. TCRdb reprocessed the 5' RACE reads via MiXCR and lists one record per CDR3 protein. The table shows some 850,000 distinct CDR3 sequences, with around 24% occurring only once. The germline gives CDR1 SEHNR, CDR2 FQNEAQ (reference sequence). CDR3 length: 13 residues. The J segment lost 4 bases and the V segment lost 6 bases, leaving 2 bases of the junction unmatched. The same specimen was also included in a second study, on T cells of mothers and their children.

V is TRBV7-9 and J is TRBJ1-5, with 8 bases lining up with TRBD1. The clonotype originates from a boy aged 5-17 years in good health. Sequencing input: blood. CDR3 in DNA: TGTGCCAGCAGTGGACAGGGTAATCAGCCCCAGCATTTT. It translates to CASSGQGNQPQHF.